Sequencing of this TCR beta chain was carried out in a study of T cell changes during pregnancy in multiple sclerosis. Profiled with immunoSEQ multiplex PCR; TCRdb holds only in-frame clones, not every one. The data show 70,000 to 85,000 clones, with about 91% seen just once and under 1.5% held by the top ten. In this sample, this clone turned up a few times. Trimming took 4 bases from V and 4 from J; bases not matched to a gene: 7. CDR1 and CDR2 from the germline V gene are SGHAT and FQNNGV. The CDR3 runs to 16 residues. The sequence derives from a female donor with multiple sclerosis, enrolled in a pregnancy study. Sequenced here: peripheral blood, sampled before pregnancy. The chain couples TRBV11-2 to TRBJ1-6, with TRBD1 identical over 7 bases. The CDR3 loop reads CASSSSKTGYNSPLHF. The CDR3 nucleotides are TGTGCCAGCAGCTCCTCTAAGACAGGGTATAATTCACCCCTCCACTTT.